Listed here are 20 T cell receptor beta chains from one sample, sequenced in a study of spatial heterogeneity in lung cancer. Time point meaning: sample taken at primary tumor resection. In TCRdb, the 5' RACE reads were re-called with MiXCR into one record per CDR3 protein. This table holds tens of thousands of distinct CDR3 sequences, approximately 8.1% found once. Source: PBMCs, taken at surgery. The receptors shown here come from a male donor with early-stage non-small cell lung cancer.

This clonotype occurred many times. This rearrangement joins TRBV5-1 to TRBJ2-7, with 7 nucleotides matching TRBD2. The CDR3 length is 12 residues. The V segment lost 4 bases and the J segment 5 bases; nucleotides outside the gene matches: 3. The germline CDR1 and CDR2 sequences are SGHRS and YFSETQ. The CDR3 loop reads CASSHGTNEQYF. CDR3 nucleotide sequence: TGCGCCAGCAGCCACGGGACTAACGAGCAGTACTTC.

The chain has TRBV7-6 and TRBJ2-1, with TRBD2 matching over 8 bases. From germline, CDR1 is SGHVS and CDR2 FNYEAQ. Trimming at V came to 5 bases and at J to 4 bases, leaving 10 bases not matched to a gene. The CDR3 spans 16 residues. The CDR3 protein is CASSLAPGGGYNEQFF. The CDR3 DNA is TGTGCCAGCAGCCTGGCCCCGGGCGGGGGGTACAATGAGCAGTTCTTC.

Many counts were recorded for this clonotype. V is TRBV5-6 and J is TRBJ2-7, with 9 bases that match TRBD1. The ends lost 2 bases at V and 10 bases at J; junction bases unmatched: 10. The CDR3 spans 14 residues. Germline CDR1 and CDR2: SGHDT and YYEEEE. The CDR3 DNA reads as TGTGCCAGCAGCTTCCGGGACAGGGCCTACGTTCAGTACTTC. This sequence encodes CASSFRDRAYVQYF.

This clonotype occurred many times. The genes are TRBV7-2 and TRBJ2-1; D not resolved. Germline V lookup: CDR1 SGHTA, CDR2 FQGNSA. Trimming removed 5 bases at V and 9 bases at J, with 11 bases between. CDR3 length: 12 residues. The CDR3 DNA reads as TGTGCCAGCAGCCTTTATGATGCTGAGCAGTTCTTC. Its translation is CASSLYDAEQFF.

In this sample, this clonotype turned up many times. The genes are TRBV7-6 and TRBJ2-5; no clear D. Germline-derived CDR1 and CDR2 are SGHVS and FNYEAQ. Trimming pared 4 bases from V and 2 bases from J, leaving 14 bases between. The CDR3 spans 15 residues. CDR3 DNA: TGTGCCAGCAGCTCGACTCCGACGGCTCAAGAGACCCAGTACTTC. Amino acids: CASSSTPTAQETQYF. Based on the CDR3 plus reference TRBV7-6 and TRBJ2-5, the full variable domain is GAGVSQSPRYKVTKRGQDVALRCDPISGHVSLYWYRQALGQGPEFLTYFNYEAQQDKSGLPNDRFSAERPEGSISTLTIQRTEQRDSAMYRCASSSTPTAQETQYFGPGTRLLVL.

The rearrangement links TRBV24-1 to TRBJ2-3, with 8 bases that match TRBD1. This CDR3 is 15 amino acids long. Germline lookup yields CDR1 KGHDR and CDR2 SFDVKD. V lost 2 bases, J lost 6 bases, and 6 bases stayed unmatched. The CDR3: CATSDSGQGPDTQYF. The CDR3 DNA sequence: TGTGCCACCAGTGATTCCGGACAGGGCCCCGATACGCAGTATTTT.

In this sample, this clonotype turned up many times. V gene TRBV29-1 combines with J gene TRBJ2-1; 7 bases are shared with TRBD1. Germline assignment: CDR1 SQVTM and CDR2 ANQGSEA. Trimming took 5 bases from V and 8 from J; bases not matched to a gene: 9. This CDR3 comprises 13 residues. DNA of the CDR3: TGCAGCGTTTTGGAAGGGGGCGGCGATGAGCAGTTCTTC. This codes for CSVLEGGGDEQFF.

The sample holds many counts of this clonotype. In DNA form, the CDR3 reads TGTGCCAGCAGCTTGTTCTGGACAACGGAGACCCAGTACTTC. Protein: CASSLFWTTETQYF. The V gene is TRBV11-1, the J gene TRBJ2-5; perhaps TRBD1 as D (5 bases). V dropped 3 bases and J dropped 5 bases, with 13 bases sitting between them. This CDR3 spans 14 amino acids. CDR1 and CDR2 from the germline V gene are SGHAT and FQDESV (reference sequence). The whole variable domain, filled in from reference TRBV11-1 and TRBJ2-5, reads EAEVAQSPRYKITEKSQAVAFWCDPISGHATLYWYRQILGQGPELLVQFQDESVVDDSQLPKDRFSAERLKGVDSTLKIQPAELGDSAMYLCASSLFWTTETQYFGPGTRLLVL.

This clonotype occurred many times. The chain carries TRBV29-1 and TRBJ2-2; D may be TRBD2 (5 bases). Germline CDR1 is SQVTM and CDR2 is ANQGSEA. The CDR3 loop spans 13 amino acids. The germline V and J ends were trimmed by 5 bases and 2 bases, with 9 bases remaining between them. The CDR3 protein is CSVRGFNTGELFF. In DNA form, the CDR3 reads TGCAGCGTTCGCGGGTTCAACACCGGGGAGCTGTTTTTT.

The chain joins TRBV7-2 to TRBJ1-6; the match to TRBD1 covers 7 bases. Germline values: CDR1 SGHTA, CDR2 FQGNSA. The CDR3 consists of 17 residues. J was trimmed by 0 bases and V by 3 bases; bases with no gene match: 5. Written as DNA, the CDR3 is TGTGCCAGCAGCTTCCCAGGGGGGGACTCCTATAATTCACCCCTCCACTTT. It encodes CASSFPGGDSYNSPLHF.

The DNA of the CDR3 is TGTGCCAGCAGCCCGTTACCCGGGGCCTATAATTCACCCCTCCACTTT. Its protein is CASSPLPGAYNSPLHF. The V and J genes are TRBV7-9 and TRBJ1-6; D is undetermined. The V gene lost 5 bases and the J gene lost 2 bases, with 13 bases spanning the gap. The germline CDR1 and CDR2 sequences are SEHNR and FQNEAQ (reference sequence). The CDR3 is 16 amino acids.

The chain couples TRBV5-5 to TRBJ2-3; possible D gene TRBD1, 5 bases. V lost 2 bases and J lost 3, with 16 bases in between. Germline V gene data show CDR1 as SGHKS and CDR2 as YYEKEE (reference sequence). The CDR3 runs to 16 residues. The CDR3 here is CASSLGVDRLTDTQYF. DNA of the CDR3: TGTGCCAGCAGCTTAGGGGTAGACCGCCTAACAGATACGCAGTATTTT.

The gene calls are TRBV4-2 and TRBJ1-2; the D is unclear. In germline, CDR1 is LGHNA, CDR2 YNFKEQ. Trimming left V 0 bases short and J 4 bases short, with 3 bases between. CDR3 length: 12 amino acids. For the CDR3, the DNA is TGTGCCAGCAGCCAAGAAGTCTATGGCTACACCTTC. Translated: CASSQEVYGYTF.

This clonotype was recorded at least ten times. This sequence joins TRBV20-1 and TRBJ2-7; D is possibly TRBD1 or TRBD2 (5 bases each). CDR1 is DFQATT, CDR2 SNEGSKA, per germline (reference sequence). Trimming took 7 bases from V and 6 from J, leaving 16 bases between them. The CDR3 contains 12 residues. CDR3 sequence reads: CSVREGFSEQYF. The DNA for the CDR3 is TGCAGTGTCAGAGAGGGGTTTTCCGAGCAGTACTTC.

This clonotype was observed at least ten times. J is TRBJ2-1 and V is TRBV7-6, with 7 bases matching TRBD2. Germline V CDR1 and CDR2: SGHVS, FNYEAQ. The CDR3 is 19 residues long. With V trimmed by 4 bases and J by 2 bases, 17 bases remained unmatched. CDR3 in amino acids: CASSSTPARGRSAYNEQFF. The CDR3 coding sequence is TGTGCCAGCAGCTCCACCCCAGCGCGGGGGAGGAGCGCCTACAATGAGCAGTTCTTC.

This clonotype was observed a handful of times. The chain is built from TRBV7-2 and TRBJ2-4; D not resolved. This CDR3 has 17 amino acids. Trimming pared 1 base from V and 0 bases from J, leaving 13 bases between. Germline lookup yields CDR1 SGHTA and CDR2 FQGNSA. CDR3 nucleotide sequence: TGTGCCAGCAGCTTAGAGTCGAGCCACCAAGCCAAAAACATTCAGTACTTC. Translated, it gives CASSLESSHQAKNIQYF.

This clonotype has ten or more counts. The genes are TRBV5-1 and TRBJ2-1; D gene ambiguous. CDR3 size: 16 residues. Germline V gives CDR1 SGHRS, CDR2 YFSETQ. V shed 3 bases and J shed 0 bases, with 13 bases lying between them. This chain's CDR3 is CASSSSPIGSYNEQFF. The CDR3 DNA reads TGCGCCAGCAGCTCGTCTCCCATAGGCTCCTACAATGAGCAGTTCTTC.

This clonotype was seen many times. The gene calls are TRBV11-2 and TRBJ2-2; TRBD2 aligns across 14 bases. V lost 4 bases to trimming and J lost 6 bases; unmatched junction nucleotides: 4. Germline V lookup: CDR1 SGHAT, CDR2 FQNNGV. The CDR3 has 16 amino acids. CDR3 nucleotides: TGTGCCAGCAGCTCAGGACTAGCGGGAGGATCCGGGGAGCTGTTTTTT. Residues: CASSSGLAGGSGELFF.

This clonotype was detected many times. This chain links TRBV5-1 with TRBJ1-3; the match to TRBD1 covers 9 bases. CDR1 is SGHRS and CDR2 is YFSETQ in the germline V gene. The V gene end was trimmed by 2 bases and the J gene end by 1 base; junction bases not matched to a gene: 1. The CDR3 is made up of 15 amino acids. In DNA, the CDR3 is TGCGCCAGCAGCTTACAGGGGGCGTCTGGAAACACCATATATTTT. Translation: CASSLQGASGNTIYF. Based on the CDR3 plus reference TRBV5-1 and TRBJ1-3, the full variable domain is KAGVTQTPRYLIKTRGQQVTLSCSPISGHRSVSWYQQTPGQGLQFLFEYFSETQRNKGNFPGRFSGRQFSNSRSEMNVSTLELGDSALYLCASSLQGASGNTIYFGEGSWLTVV.

This clonotype was seen only a few times. The chain recombines TRBV5-1 with TRBJ2-1, with TRBD2 matching over 8 bases. CDR1 is SGHRS, CDR2 YFSETQ, per germline. The CDR3 totals 15 residues. The junction had 5 bases not matched to a gene; V was cut back by 1 base and J by 5 bases. As DNA, the CDR3 is TGCGCCAGCAGCTTGATAGCGGGGTTAAACAATGAGCAGTTCTTC. This translates into CASSLIAGLNNEQFF.